A single sample gave rise to the 12 T cell receptor beta chains below, sequenced in a study of T cells in localized non-small cell lung cancer. The repertoire was sequenced with immunoSEQ multiplex PCR; TCRdb's copy has only in-frame clones and lacks some. The sample lists 20,000 to 25,000 clones, approximately 91% occurring once. The input for sequencing was PBMCs, taken before any cancer treatment. These receptors originate from a man aged 40 to 75 with stage II squamous cell lung carcinoma.

The J gene is TRBJ2-1, the V gene TRBV5-1; the match to TRBD2 covers 7 bases. Germline V gives CDR1 SGHRS, CDR2 YFSETQ. The J segment lost 7 bases and the V segment lost 4 bases, leaving 8 bases of the junction unmatched. There are 14 residues in the CDR3. CDR3 residues: CASSLLAGRNEQFF. In DNA form, the CDR3 reads TGCGCCAGCAGCCTGCTCGCCGGGAGGAATGAGCAGTTCTTC.

The CDR3 DNA reads as TGCGCCAGCAGCCAAGGACAGGGGGGTAGCGGGGAGCTGTTTTTT. Amino acids: CASSQGQGGSGELFF. This chain uses TRBV4-1 with TRBJ2-2, with 9 bases fitting TRBD1. The J segment lost 7 bases and the V segment lost 1 base, leaving 4 bases of the junction unmatched. This CDR3 comprises 15 residues. Germline CDR1 and CDR2: MGHRA and YSYEKL.

This chain links TRBV28 with TRBJ2-7; a possible D gene is TRBD1 (5 bases). V was trimmed by 5 bases and J by 2 bases, leaving 13 bases between them. Germline CDR1 MDHEN, CDR2 SYDVKM. CDR3 size: 14 residues. The CDR3 nucleotides read TGTGCCAGCAGTCGACAGCACCTCACCTACGAGCAGTACTTC. Its translation is CASSRQHLTYEQYF.

J is TRBJ1-4 and V is TRBV18; D gene ambiguous. Germline lookup yields CDR1 KGHSH and CDR2 LQKENI. The CDR3 is 14 amino acids. V was pared by 3 bases and J by 2 bases, with 7 bases between. CDR3 bases: TGTGCCAGCTCACCTGCGTCCACTAATGAAAAACTGTTTTTT. It is translated as CASSPASTNEKLFF.

The V and J genes are TRBV7-8 and TRBJ1-6; possibly TRBD1 for D (5 bases). CDR3 length: 16 residues. Germline assignment: CDR1 SGHVS and CDR2 FQNEAQ. The V end was cut by 1 base, the J end by 10 bases, with 17 bases between. The CDR3 bases are TGTGCCAGCAGCTTAGAGGCCAGGGACGGGGGGTCACCCCTCCACTTT. Protein: CASSLEARDGGSPLHF.

In DNA form, the CDR3 reads TGTGCCAGCAGTTTCAAGGAGTATGGCTACACCTTC. Protein product: CASSFKEYGYTF. The chain combines TRBV6-5 with TRBJ1-2, with D uncertain. In germline, CDR1 is MNHEY, CDR2 SVGAGI. The CDR3 length is 12 residues. V was cut by 4 bases and J by 5 bases, with 8 bases left in between.

J is TRBJ2-3 and V is TRBV18; 9 bases align to TRBD1. CDR1 KGHSH and CDR2 LQKENI come from the germline V gene. After removal of 0 bases from V and 2 bases from J, the junction contained 3 bases not matched to a gene. This CDR3 comprises 16 residues. This CDR3 reads CASSPPGQGATDTQYF. The CDR3 DNA sequence: TGTGCCAGCTCACCACCGGGACAGGGAGCCACAGATACGCAGTATTTT.

This clone was counted a single time. The chain recombines TRBV5-5 with TRBJ2-7; tentatively, D is TRBD1 (5 bases). From germline, CDR1 is SGHKS and CDR2 YYEKEE (reference sequence). The CDR3 has 13 amino acids. V lost 3 bases, J lost 3 bases, and 10 bases lay in between. The CDR3 spells CASSWLTVYEQYF. The DNA for the CDR3 is TGTGCCAGCAGCTGGCTGACAGTCTACGAGCAGTACTTC.

The chain is built from TRBV10-3 and TRBJ2-7; unclear D gene. The CDR3 length is 12 residues. Germline V gene lookup returns CDR1 ENHRY and CDR2 SYGVKD. V was pared by 2 bases and J by 5 bases, with 7 bases between. This CDR3 is CAISERSDEQYF. Here the CDR3 DNA reads TGTGCCATCAGTGAGCGGTCAGACGAGCAGTACTTC.

The CDR3: CASSFGQGPLEAFF. In DNA, the CDR3 is TGTGCCAGCAGCTTTGGACAGGGGCCTTTAGAAGCTTTCTTT. The gene calls are TRBV5-4 and TRBJ1-1; 9 bases are shared with TRBD1. The CDR3 length is 14 residues. After removal of 2 bases from V and 8 bases from J, the junction contained 7 bases not matched to a gene. Germline CDR1 SGHNT, CDR2 YYREEE (reference sequence).

The V call is TRBV11-3, the J call TRBJ2-2; D is possibly TRBD1 (5 bases). V was clipped by 5 bases and J by 0 bases, with 7 bases between them. Germline V CDR1 and CDR2: SGHNT, YENEEA. The CDR3 spans 14 residues. The CDR3 DNA sequence: TGTGCCAGCAGCCGACAGACGAACACCGGGGAGCTGTTTTTT. Amino acids: CASSRQTNTGELFF.

This chain uses TRBV30 with TRBJ2-5; possibly TRBD2 for D (5 bases). The V gene lost 1 base and the J gene lost 4 bases, with 7 bases spanning the gap. The CDR3 covers 12 residues. Germline assignment: CDR1 GTSNPN and CDR2 SVGIG (reference sequence). Written as DNA, the CDR3 is TGTGCCTGGAGTGGTGGAGGAGAGACCCAGTACTTC. Translated: CAWSGGGETQYF. Using reference TRBV30 and TRBJ2-5 for the parts outside the CDR3, the full variable domain is SQTIHQWPATLVQPVGSPLSLECTVEGTSNPNLYWYRQAAGRGLQLLFYSVGIGQISSEVPQNLSASRPQDRQFILSSKKLLLSDSGFYLCAWSGGGETQYFGPGTRLLVL.